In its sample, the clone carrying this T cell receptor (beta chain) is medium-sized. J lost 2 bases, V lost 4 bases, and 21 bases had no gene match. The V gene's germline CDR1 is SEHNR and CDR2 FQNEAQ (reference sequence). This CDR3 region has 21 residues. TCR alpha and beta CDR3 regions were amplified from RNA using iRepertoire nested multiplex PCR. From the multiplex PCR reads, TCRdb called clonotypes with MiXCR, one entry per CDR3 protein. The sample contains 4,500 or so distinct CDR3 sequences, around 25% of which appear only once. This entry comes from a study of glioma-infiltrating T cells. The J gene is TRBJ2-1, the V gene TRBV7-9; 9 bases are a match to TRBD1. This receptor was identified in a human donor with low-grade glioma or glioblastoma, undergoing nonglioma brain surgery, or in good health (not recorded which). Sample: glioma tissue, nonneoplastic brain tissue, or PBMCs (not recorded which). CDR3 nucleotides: TGTGCCAGCAGCTCTCCGGGACAGGGACCGGTGGACTTTAGCCCCTACAATGAGCAGTTCTTC. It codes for CASSSPGQGPVDFSPYNEQFF.